The rows below give T cell receptor beta chains drawn from one sample of a study of blood T cell repertoires in COVID-19. Profiled with immunoSEQ multiplex PCR; TCRdb holds only in-frame clones, not every one. Of under 95,000 clones listed, almost 85% are singletons. Sequencing was performed on peripheral blood. These receptors originate from a man aged 45-65 years with COVID-19, enrolled during active disease. CDR3s include the opening cysteine and the closing phenylalanine or tryptophan.

j_call | v_call | cdr3_aa
TRBJ1-2 | TRBV30 | CAWSWAGDGYTF
TRBJ2-6 | TRBV9 | CASSALPRASGANVLTF
TRBJ2-1 | TRBV4-3 | CASSQVSWRGQNEQFF
TRBJ2-3 | TRBV5-8 | CASSLDLTDNTDTQYF
TRBJ2-1 | TRBV18 | CASSPRTGVRVDNEQFF
TRBJ1-5 | TRBV5-1 | CASSSTGDSNQPQHF
TRBJ2-3 | TRBV6-4 | CASSEKGETDTQYF
TRBJ1-5 | TRBV19 | CASSLRTDDQPQHF
TRBJ1-1 | TRBV5-1 | CASSLDGEGTEAFF
TRBJ1-5 | TRBV23-1 | CASSQRVGGSNQPQHF
TRBJ2-1 | TRBV7-6 | CASSIRGDEQFF
TRBJ1-6 | TRBV4-3 | CASSQATGGPGDNSPLHF
TRBJ1-6 | TRBV6-6 | CASSYSGGRRSPLHF
TRBJ2-6 | TRBV7-3 | CASSPQGTGHSGANVLTF
TRBJ2-5 | TRBV18 | CASSPPSRGMETQYF
TRBJ2-2 | TRBV19 | CASSIEGGRNTGELFF
TRBJ1-4 | TRBV2 | CASRRDRATNEKLFF
TRBJ2-1 | TRBV2 | CASSDFGRGANEQFF
TRBJ1-1 | TRBV3-1/TRBV3-2 | CASSHTFEAFF
TRBJ2-2 | TRBV28 | CASSLGTATNTGELFF
TRBJ2-3 | TRBV28 | CASSWRHREAQYF
TRBJ2-5 | TRBV25-1 | CASSGQGQETQYF
TRBJ1-5 | TRBV30 | CAWSVRGVQPQHF
TRBJ2-2 | TRBV6-5 | CASRLAANTGELFF
TRBJ2-1 | TRBV9 | CASSVASGRNGNEQFF
TRBJ1-5 | TRBV19 | CASNPGRNQPQHF
TRBJ1-4 | TRBV28 | CASSLGEGQGEKLFF
TRBJ2-3 | TRBV27 | CASSSRDTQYF
TRBJ1-2 | TRBV14 | CASSQAGRGLNYGYTF
TRBJ1-1 | TRBV5-6 | CASSLASQGEAFF
TRBJ2-1 | TRBV28 | CASNLPTGSNEQFF
TRBJ1-6 | TRBV20-1 | CSASRADRSVGSPLHF
TRBJ1-2 | TRBV27 | CASSSSPTGVYGYTF
TRBJ2-7 | TRBV9 | CASSVGSSGGLVEQYF
TRBJ2-2 | TRBV7-2 | CASSPATSGINTGELFF
TRBJ2-1 | TRBV11-3 | CASSPSGRTYNEQFF
TRBJ1-5 | TRBV11-2 | CASSGRDRGVYSNQPQHF
TRBJ2-5 | TRBV18 | CASSPVGAKGETQYF
TRBJ1-5 | TRBV6-4 | CASSDGLTNQPQHF
TRBJ1-2 | TRBV28 | CASRRTGPYYGYTF
TRBJ1-5 | TRBV30 | CAWSSGLSQPQHF
TRBJ1-5 | TRBV2 | CASSQGVGTQPQHF
TRBJ2-2 | TRBV3-1/TRBV3-2 | CASSPGLAGGANTGELFF
TRBJ1-1 | TRBV5-4 | CASSYMEDEAFF
TRBJ2-5 | TRBV18 | CASSPPDYLTESQETQYF
TRBJ2-2 | TRBV27 | CASSLYGGDAGELFF
TRBJ2-2 | TRBV28 | CASRGQGGGPGELFF
TRBJ2-2 | TRBV4-1 | CASRDNTGVGELFF
TRBJ2-1 | TRBV6-5 | CASSRGQGAGNEQFF
TRBJ2-3 | TRBV19 | CASTQGTDTQYF